Sequencing of this T cell receptor (beta chain) was carried out in a study of blood T cell repertoires in COVID-19. TCRdb's table, derived via immunoSEQ multiplex PCR, lists solely in-frame clones and lacks some. The sample includes more than 250,000 clones, 80% to 90% of them seen just once. Trimming cost V 10 bases and J 5 bases; bases outside gene matches: 11. Germline V gene sequence: CDR1 SNHLY, CDR2 FYNNEI. This CDR3 region has 14 residues. The chain has TRBV2 and TRBJ2-7; TRBD1 matches 10 bases. Sequencing was done on a sample of PBMCs or T cells enriched from blood (not recorded which). The sequence was obtained from a young woman who had recovered from COVID-19. The CDR3 DNA reads TGTGCCATCGTCGATCGGGACAGGGGACACGAGCAGTACTTC. The encoded protein is CAIVDRDRGHEQYF.